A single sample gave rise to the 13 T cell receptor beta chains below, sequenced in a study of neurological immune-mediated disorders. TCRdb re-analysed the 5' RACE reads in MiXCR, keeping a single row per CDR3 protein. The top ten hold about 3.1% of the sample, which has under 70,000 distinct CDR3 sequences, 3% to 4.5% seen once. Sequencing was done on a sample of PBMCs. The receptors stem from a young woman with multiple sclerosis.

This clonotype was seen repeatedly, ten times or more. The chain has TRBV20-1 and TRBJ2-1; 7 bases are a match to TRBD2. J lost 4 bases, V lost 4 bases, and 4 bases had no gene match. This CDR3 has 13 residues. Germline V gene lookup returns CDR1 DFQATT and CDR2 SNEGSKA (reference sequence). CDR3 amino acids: CSATGTTYNEQFF. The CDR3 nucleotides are TGCAGTGCTACCGGGACTACTTACAATGAGCAGTTCTTC.

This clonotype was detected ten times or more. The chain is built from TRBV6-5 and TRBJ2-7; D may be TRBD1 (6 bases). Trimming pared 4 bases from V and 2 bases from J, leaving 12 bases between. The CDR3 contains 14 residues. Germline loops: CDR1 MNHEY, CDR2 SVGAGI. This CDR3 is CASSFKQGTYEQYF. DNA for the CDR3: TGTGCCAGCAGTTTCAAACAGGGAACCTACGAGCAGTACTTC.

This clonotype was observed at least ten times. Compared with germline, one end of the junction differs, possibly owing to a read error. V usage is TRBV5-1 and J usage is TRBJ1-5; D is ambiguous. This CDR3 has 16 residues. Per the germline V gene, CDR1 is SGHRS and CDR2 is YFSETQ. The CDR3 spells CASSPGGHGRNQPQNF. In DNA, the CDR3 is TGCGCCAGCAGCCCCGGTGGGCACGGGCGCAATCAGCCCCAGAATTTT.

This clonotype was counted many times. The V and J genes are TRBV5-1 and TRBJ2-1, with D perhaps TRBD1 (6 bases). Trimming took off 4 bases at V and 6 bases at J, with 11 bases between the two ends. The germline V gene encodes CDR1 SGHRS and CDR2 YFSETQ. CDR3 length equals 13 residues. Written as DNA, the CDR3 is TGCGCCAGCAGCCTCCGGGACACCAATGAGCAGTTCTTC. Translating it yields CASSLRDTNEQFF.

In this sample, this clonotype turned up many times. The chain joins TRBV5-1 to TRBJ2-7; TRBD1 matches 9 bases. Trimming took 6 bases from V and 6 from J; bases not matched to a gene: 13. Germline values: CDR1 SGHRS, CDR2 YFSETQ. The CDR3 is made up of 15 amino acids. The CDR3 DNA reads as TGCGCCAGCAAAGGGCTCGGGACAGGGCTGTCCGAGCAGTACTTC. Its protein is CASKGLGTGLSEQYF. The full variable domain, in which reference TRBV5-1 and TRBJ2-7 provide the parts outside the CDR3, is KAGVTQTPRYLIKTRGQQVTLSCSPISGHRSVSWYQQTPGQGLQFLFEYFSETQRNKGNFPGRFSGRQFSNSRSEMNVSTLELGDSALYLCASKGLGTGLSEQYFGPGTRLTVT.

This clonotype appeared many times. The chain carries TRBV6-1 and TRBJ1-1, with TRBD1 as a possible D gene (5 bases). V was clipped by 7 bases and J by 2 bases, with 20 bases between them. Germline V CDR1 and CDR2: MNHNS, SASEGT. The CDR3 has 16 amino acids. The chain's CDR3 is CASTPNRDGRNTEAFF. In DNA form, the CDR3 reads TGTGCCAGCACCCCAAACCGGGACGGAAGAAACACTGAAGCTTTCTTT.

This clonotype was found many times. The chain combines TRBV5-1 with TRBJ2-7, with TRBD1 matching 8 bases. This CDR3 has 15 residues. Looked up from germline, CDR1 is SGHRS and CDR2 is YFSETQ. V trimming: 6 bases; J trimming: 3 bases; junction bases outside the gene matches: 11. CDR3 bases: TGCGCCAGCACGGGGTCCGGGACAGGTGACTACGAGCAGTACTTC. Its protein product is CASTGSGTGDYEQYF.

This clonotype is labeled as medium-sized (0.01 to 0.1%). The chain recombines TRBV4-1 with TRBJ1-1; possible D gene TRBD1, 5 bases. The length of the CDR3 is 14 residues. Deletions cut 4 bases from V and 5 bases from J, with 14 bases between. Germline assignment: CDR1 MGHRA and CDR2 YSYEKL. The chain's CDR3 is CASSPVGVLTEAFF. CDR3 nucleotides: TGCGCCAGCAGCCCGGTAGGGGTACTAACTGAAGCTTTCTTT.

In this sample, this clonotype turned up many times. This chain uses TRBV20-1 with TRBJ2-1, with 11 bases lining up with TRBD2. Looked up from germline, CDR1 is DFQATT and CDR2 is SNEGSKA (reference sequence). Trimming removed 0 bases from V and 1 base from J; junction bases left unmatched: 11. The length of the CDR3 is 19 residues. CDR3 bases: TGCAGTGCTAGAGATTATCGGGCTAGCGGGGGGAGGTCCTACAATGAGCAGTTCTTC. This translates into CSARDYRASGGRSYNEQFF.

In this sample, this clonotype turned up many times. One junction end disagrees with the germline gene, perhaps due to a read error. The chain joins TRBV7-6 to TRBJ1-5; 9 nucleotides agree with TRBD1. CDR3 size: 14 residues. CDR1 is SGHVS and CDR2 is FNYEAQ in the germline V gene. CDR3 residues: CASSAGQGNQPQNF. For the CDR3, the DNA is TGTGCCAGCAGCGCTGGACAGGGGAATCAGCCCCAGAATTTT. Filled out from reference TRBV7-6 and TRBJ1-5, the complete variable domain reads GAGVSQSPRYKVTKRGQDVALRCDPISGHVSLYWYRQALGQGPEFLTYFNYEAQQDKSGLPNDRFSAERPEGSISTLTIQRTEQRDSAMYRCASSAGQGNQPQNFGDGTRLSIL.

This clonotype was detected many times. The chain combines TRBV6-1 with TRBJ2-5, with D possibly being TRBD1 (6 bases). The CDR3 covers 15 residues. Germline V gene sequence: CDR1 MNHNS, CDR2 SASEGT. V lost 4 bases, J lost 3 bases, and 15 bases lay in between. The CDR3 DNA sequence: TGTGCCAGCAGTGGATCCGGGACAAAAGAAGAGACCCAGTACTTC. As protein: CASSGSGTKEETQYF.

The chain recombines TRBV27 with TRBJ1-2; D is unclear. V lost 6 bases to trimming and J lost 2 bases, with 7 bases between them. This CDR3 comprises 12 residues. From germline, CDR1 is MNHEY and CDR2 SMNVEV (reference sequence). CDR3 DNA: TGTGCCAGCAGAGCAGGAAACTATGGCTACACCTTC. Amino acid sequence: CASRAGNYGYTF.

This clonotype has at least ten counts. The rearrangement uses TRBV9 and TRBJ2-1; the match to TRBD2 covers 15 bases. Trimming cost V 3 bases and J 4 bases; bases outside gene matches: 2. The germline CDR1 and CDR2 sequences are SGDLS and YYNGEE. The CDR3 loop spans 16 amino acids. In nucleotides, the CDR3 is TGTGCCAGCAGCGCCGGGACTAGCGGGGGGTACAATGAGCAGTTCTTC. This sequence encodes CASSAGTSGGYNEQFF.